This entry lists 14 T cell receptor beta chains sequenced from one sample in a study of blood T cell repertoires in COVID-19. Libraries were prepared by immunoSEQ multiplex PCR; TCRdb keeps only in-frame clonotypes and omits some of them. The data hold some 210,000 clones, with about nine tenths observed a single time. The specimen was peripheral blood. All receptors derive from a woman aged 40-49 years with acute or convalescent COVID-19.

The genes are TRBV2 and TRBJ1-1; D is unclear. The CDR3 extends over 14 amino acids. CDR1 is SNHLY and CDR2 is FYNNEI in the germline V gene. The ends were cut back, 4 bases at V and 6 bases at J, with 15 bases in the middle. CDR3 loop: CASSVAERSSEAFF. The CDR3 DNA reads TGTGCCAGCAGTGTGGCGGAACGGTCTTCTGAAGCTTTCTTT.

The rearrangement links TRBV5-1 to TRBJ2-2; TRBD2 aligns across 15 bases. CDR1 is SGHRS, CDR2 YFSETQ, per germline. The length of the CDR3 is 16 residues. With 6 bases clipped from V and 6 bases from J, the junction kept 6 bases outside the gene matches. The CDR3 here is CASTLRTSGGAGELFF. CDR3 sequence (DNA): TGCGCCAGCACCCTAAGGACTAGCGGGGGGGCCGGGGAGCTGTTTTTT.

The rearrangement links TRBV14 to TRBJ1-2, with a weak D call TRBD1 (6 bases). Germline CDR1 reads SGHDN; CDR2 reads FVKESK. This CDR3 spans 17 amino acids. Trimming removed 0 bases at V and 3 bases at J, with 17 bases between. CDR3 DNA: TGTGCCAGCAGCCAAGACAATATGGGGGCCCGGCACTATGGCTACACCTTC. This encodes CASSQDNMGARHYGYTF.

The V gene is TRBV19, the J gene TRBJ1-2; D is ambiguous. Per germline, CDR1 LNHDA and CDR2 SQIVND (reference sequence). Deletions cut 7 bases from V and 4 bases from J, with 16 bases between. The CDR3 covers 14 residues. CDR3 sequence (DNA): TGTGCCAGTACGTGGAGCCGAGAGGTCTATGGCTACACCTTC. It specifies CASTWSREVYGYTF.

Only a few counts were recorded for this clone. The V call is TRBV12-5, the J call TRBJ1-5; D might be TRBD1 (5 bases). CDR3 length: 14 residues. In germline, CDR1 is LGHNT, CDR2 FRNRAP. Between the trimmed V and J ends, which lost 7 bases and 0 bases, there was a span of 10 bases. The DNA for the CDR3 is TGTGCTAGTGACCAGGGCCATAGCAATCAGCCCCAGCATTTT. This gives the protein CASDQGHSNQPQHF.

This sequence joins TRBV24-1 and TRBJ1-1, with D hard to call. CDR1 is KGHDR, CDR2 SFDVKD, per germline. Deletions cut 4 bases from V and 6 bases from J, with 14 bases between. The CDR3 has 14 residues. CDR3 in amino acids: CATSENGHIAEAFF. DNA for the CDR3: TGTGCCACCAGTGAGAACGGTCATATAGCTGAAGCTTTCTTT.

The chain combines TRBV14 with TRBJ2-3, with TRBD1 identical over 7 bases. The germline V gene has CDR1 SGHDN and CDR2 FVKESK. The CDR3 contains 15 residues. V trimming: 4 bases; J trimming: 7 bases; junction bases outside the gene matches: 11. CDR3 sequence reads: CASSLSLNRGHTQYF. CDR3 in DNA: TGTGCCAGCAGCCTTTCCTTAAACAGGGGACATACGCAGTATTTT. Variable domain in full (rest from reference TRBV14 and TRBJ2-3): EAGVTQFPSHSVIEKGQTVTLRCDPISGHDNLYWYRRVMGKEIKFLLHFVKESKQDESGMPNNRFLAERTGGTYSTLKVQPAELEDSGVYFCASSLSLNRGHTQYFGPGTRLTVL.

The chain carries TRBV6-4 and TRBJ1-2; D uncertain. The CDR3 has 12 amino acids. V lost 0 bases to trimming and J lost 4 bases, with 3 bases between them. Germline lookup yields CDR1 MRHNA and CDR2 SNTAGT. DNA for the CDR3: TGTGCCAGCAGTGACTCCGGCTATGGCTACACCTTC. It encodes CASSDSGYGYTF.

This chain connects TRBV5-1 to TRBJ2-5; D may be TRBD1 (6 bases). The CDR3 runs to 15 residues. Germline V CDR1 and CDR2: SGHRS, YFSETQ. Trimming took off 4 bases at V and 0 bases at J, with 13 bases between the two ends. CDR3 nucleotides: TGCGCCAGCAGCCCTCAAACAGGGTACCAAGAGACCCAGTACTTC. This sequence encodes CASSPQTGYQETQYF.

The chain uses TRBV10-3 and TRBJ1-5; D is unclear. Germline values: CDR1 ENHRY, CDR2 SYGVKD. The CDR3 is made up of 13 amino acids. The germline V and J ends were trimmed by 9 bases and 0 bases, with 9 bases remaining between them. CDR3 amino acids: CAISRDSNQPQHF. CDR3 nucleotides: TGTGCCATAAGCCGGGATAGCAATCAGCCCCAGCATTTT.

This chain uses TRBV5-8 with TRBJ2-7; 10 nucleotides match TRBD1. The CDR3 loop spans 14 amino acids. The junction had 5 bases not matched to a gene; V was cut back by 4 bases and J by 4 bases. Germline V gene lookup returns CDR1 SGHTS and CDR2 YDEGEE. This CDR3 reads CASSLDRGFYEQYV. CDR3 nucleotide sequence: TGTGCCAGCAGCCTGGACAGGGGGTTTTACGAGCAGTACGTC.

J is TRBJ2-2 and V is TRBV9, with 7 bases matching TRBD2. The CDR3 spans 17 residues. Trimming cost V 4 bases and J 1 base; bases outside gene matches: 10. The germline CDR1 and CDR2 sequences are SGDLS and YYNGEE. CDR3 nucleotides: TGTGCCAGCAGCCAATTTACTAGCGCCGTGAACACCGGGGAGCTGTTTTTT. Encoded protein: CASSQFTSAVNTGELFF.

Written as DNA, the CDR3 is TGTGCCAGTAGTATTACTTTTACGGCGGGGGACCGCAATCAGCCCCAGCATTTT. Amino acids: CASSITFTAGDRNQPQHF. V is TRBV19 and J is TRBJ1-5, with D possibly TRBD1 on 5 matching bases. There are 18 residues in the CDR3. V lost 3 bases, J lost 2 bases, and 20 bases lay in between. Germline V CDR1 and CDR2: LNHDA, SQIVND (reference sequence).

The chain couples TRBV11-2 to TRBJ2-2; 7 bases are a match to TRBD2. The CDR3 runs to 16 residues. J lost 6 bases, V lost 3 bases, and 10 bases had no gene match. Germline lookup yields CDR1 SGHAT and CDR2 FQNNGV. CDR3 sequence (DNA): TGTGCCAGCAGCTTTTGGAGTAGCGGGCGGGCCGGGGAGCTGTTTTTT. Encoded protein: CASSFWSSGRAGELFF.